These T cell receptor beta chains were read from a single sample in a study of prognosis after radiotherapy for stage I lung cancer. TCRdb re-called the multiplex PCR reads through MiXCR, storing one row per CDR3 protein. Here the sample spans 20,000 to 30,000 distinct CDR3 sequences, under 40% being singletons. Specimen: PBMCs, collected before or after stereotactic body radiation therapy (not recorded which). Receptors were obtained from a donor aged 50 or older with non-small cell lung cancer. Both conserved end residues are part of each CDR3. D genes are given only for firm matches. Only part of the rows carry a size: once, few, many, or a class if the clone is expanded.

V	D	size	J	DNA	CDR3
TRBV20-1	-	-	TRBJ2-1	TGCAGTGCTAGAGGAAGGGTGAAAGCCGCGGGGCAGTTCTTC	CSARGRVKAAGQFF
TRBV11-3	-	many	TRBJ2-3	TGTGCCAGCAGCTCGAGCGGAAGCACAGATACGCAGTATTTT	CASSSSGSTDTQYF
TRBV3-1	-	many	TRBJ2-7	TGTGCCAGCAGCCCGGGGACTCCCTCCTACGAGCAGTACTTC	CASSPGTPSYEQYF
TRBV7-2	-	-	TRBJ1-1	TGTGCCAGCAGCTCCTCATGGCCGACAGGTGGGTTGAACACTGAAGCTTTCTTT	CASSSSWPTGGLNTEAFF
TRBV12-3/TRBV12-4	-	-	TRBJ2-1	TGTGCCAGCAGTTTGGGTATACTGGACTACAATGAGCAGTTCTTC	CASSLGILDYNEQFF
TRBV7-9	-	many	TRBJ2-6	TGTGCCAGCAGTTCAATCACTGGAACTACTGGGGCCAACGTCCTGACTTTC	CASSSITGTTGANVLTF
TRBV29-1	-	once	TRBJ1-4	TGCAGCGTAAAAAGGGGAGAAGAAAAACTGTTTTTT	CSVKRGEEKLFF
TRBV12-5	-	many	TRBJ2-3	TGTGCTAGTGGTTTGAATACGCAGTATTTT	CASGLNTQYF
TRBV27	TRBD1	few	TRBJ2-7	TGTGCCAGCAGATACAGGGGTTTTTCCTACGAGCAGTACTTC	CASRYRGFSYEQYF
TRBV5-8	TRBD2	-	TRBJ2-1	TGTGCCAGCAGCGCTGGACTAGCGGGAGTCAGGGCCTACAATGAGCAGTTCTTC	CASSAGLAGVRAYNEQFF
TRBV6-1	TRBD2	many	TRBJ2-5	TGTGCCAGCAAGACTACTGGGCTAGCGGGAGTACAAGAGACCCAGTACTTC	CASKTTGLAGVQETQYF
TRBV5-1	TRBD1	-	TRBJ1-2	TGCGCCAGCAGCTTGGTCCCGGGACAGGGTTTGGGATCGGACTATGGCTACACCTTC	CASSLVPGQGLGSDYGYTF